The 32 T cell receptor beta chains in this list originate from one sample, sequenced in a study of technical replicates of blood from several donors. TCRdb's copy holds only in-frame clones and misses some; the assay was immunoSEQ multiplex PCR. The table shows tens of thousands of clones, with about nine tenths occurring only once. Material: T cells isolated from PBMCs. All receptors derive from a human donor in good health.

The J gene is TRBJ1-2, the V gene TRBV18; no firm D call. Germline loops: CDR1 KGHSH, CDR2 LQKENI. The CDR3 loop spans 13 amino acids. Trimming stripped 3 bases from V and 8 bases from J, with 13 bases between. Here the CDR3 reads CASSPDSTGGYTF. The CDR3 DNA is TGTGCCAGCTCACCGGATTCGACGGGAGGCTACACCTTC.

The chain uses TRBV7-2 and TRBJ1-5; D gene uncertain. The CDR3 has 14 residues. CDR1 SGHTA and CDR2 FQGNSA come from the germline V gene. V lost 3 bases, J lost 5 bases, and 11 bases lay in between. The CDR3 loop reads CASSFSTGDQPQHF. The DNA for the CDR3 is TGTGCCAGCAGCTTTTCAACCGGGGATCAGCCCCAGCATTTT.

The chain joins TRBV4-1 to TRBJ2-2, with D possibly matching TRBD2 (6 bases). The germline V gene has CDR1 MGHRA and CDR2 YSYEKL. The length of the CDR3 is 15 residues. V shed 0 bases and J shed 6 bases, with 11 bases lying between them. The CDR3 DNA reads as TGCGCCAGCAGCCAAGAATTTCCGGGGGCCGGGGAGCTGTTTTTT. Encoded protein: CASSQEFPGAGELFF.

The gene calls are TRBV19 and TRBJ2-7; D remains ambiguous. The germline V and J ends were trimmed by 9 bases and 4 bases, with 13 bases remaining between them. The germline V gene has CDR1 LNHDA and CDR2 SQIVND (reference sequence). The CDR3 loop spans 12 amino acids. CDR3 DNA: TGTGCCAGCCATGTCCGCGGATACGAGCAGTACTTC. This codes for CASHVRGYEQYF.

This chain's CDR3 is CASSYKLNEQFF. In DNA, the CDR3 is TGTGCCAGCAGTTATAAGCTCAATGAGCAGTTCTTC. The chain is built from TRBV6-5 and TRBJ2-1; D gene uncertain. The CDR3 consists of 12 residues. V lost 3 bases and J lost 6, with 6 bases in between. In germline, CDR1 is MNHEY, CDR2 SVGAGI.

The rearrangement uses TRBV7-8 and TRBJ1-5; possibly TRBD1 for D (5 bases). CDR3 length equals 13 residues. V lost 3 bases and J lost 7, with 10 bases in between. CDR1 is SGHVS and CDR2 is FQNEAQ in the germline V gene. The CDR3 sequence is CASSFRTFQPQHF. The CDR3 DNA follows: TGTGCCAGCAGCTTTCGGACATTCCAGCCCCAGCATTTT.

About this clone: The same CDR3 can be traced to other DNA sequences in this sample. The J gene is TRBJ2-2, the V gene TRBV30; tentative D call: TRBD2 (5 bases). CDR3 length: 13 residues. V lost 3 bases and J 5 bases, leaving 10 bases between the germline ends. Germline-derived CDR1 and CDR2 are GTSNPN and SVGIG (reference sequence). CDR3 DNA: TGTGCCTGGAGCCGTCTAGCAACCGGGGAGCTGTTTTTT. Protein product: CAWSRLATGELFF.

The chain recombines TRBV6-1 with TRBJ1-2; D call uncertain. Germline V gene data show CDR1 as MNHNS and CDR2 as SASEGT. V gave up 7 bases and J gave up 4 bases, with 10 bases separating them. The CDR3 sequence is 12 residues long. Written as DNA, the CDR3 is TGTGCCAGCATGTGGGCGTTCTATGGCTACACCTTC. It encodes CASMWAFYGYTF.

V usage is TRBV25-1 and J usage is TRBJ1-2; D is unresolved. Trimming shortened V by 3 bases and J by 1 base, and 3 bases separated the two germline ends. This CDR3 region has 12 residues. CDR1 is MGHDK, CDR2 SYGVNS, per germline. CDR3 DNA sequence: TGTGCCAGCAGTGACAGTAACTATGGCTACACCTTC. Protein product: CASSDSNYGYTF.

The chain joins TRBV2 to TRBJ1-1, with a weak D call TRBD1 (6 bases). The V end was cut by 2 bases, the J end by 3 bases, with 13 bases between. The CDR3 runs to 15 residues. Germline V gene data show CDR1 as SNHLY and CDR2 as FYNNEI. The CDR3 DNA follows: TGTGCCAGCAGTGAAAATCAGGGGCGCGACACTGAAGCTTTCTTT. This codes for CASSENQGRDTEAFF.

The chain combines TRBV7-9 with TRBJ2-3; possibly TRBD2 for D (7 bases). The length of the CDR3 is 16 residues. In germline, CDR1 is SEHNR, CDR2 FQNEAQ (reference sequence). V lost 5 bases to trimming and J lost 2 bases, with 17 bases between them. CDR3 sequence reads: CASSGWGGRSTDTQYF. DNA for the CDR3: TGTGCCAGCAGCGGTTGGGGGGGCCGATCCACAGATACGCAGTATTTT.

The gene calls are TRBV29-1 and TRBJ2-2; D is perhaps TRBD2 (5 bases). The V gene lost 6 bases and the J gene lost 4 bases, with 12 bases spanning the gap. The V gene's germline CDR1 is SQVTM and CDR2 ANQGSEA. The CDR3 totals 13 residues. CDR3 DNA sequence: TGCAGCGTAATGATAGGAGGCACCGGGGAGCTGTTTTTT. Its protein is CSVMIGGTGELFF.

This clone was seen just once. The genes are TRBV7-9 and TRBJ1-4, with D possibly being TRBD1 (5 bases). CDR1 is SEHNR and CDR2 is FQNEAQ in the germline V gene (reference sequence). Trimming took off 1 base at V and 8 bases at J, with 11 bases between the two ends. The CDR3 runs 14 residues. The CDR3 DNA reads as TGTGCCAGCAGCTTAGTTGGAGGGGAGGAAAAACTGTTTTTT. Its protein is CASSLVGGEEKLFF.

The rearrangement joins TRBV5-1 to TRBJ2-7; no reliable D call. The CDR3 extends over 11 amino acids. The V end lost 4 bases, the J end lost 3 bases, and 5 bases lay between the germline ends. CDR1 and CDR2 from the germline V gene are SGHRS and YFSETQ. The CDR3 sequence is CASSDSYEQYF. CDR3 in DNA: TGCGCCAGCAGCGATAGCTACGAGCAGTACTTC. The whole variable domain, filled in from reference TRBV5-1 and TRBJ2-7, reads KAGVTQTPRYLIKTRGQQVTLSCSPISGHRSVSWYQQTPGQGLQFLFEYFSETQRNKGNFPGRFSGRQFSNSRSEMNVSTLELGDSALYLCASSDSYEQYFGPGTRLTVT.

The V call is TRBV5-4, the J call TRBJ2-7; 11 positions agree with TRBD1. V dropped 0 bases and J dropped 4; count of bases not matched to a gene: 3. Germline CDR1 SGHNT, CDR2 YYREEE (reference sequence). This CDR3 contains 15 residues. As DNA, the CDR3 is TGTGCCAGCAGCTTGGGCGGGACAGGGGGTTACGAGCAGTACTTC. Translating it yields CASSLGGTGGYEQYF. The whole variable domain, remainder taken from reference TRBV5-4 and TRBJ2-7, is ETGVTQSPTHLIKTRGQQVTLRCSSQSGHNTVSWYQQALGQGPQFIFQYYREEENGRGNFPPRFSGLQFPNYSSELNVNALELDDSALYLCASSLGGTGGYEQYFGPGTRLTVT.

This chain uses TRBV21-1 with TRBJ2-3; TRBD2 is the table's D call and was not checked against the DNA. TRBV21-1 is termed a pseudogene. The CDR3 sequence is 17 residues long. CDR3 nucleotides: TGTGCCAGCAGCCCAGGGACTAGCGGGAGGACCTCAGATACGCAGTATTTT. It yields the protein CASSPGTSGRTSDTQYF.

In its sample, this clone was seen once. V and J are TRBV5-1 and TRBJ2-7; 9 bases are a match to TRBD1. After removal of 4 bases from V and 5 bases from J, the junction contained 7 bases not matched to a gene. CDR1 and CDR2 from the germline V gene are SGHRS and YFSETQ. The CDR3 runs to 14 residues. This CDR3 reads CASSTDRGTHEQYF. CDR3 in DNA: TGCGCCAGCAGCACGGACAGGGGCACCCACGAGCAGTACTTC.

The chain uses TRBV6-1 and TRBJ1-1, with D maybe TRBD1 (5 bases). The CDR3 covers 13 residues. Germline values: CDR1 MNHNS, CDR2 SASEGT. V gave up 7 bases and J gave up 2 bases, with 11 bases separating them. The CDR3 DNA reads TGTGCCAGCACCAGGGTCATCAACACTGAAGCTTTCTTT. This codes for CASTRVINTEAFF.

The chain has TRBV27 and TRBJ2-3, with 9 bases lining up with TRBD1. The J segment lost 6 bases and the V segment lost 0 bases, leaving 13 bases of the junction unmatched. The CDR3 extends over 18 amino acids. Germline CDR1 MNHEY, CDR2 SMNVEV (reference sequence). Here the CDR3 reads CASSLSLPGQGFGDTQYF. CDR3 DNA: TGTGCCAGCAGTTTATCGCTACCGGGACAGGGCTTTGGTGATACGCAGTATTTT.

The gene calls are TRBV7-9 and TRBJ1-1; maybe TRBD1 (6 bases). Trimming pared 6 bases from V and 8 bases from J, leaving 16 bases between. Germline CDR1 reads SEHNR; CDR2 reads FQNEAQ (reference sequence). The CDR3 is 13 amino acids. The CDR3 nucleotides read TGTGCCAGCAGTTTTCTGGACAGCTACGAAGCTTTCTTT. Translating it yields CASSFLDSYEAFF.

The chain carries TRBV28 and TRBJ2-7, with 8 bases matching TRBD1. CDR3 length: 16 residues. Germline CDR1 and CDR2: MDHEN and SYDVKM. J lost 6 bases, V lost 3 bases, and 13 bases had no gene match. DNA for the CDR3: TGTGCCAGCAGTTTGGACAGGGCGGGCCTTTATCTCGAGCAGTACTTC. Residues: CASSLDRAGLYLEQYF.

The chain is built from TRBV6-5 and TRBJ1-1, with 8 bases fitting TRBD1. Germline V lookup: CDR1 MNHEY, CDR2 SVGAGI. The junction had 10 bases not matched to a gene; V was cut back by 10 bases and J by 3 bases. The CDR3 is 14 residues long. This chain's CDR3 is CAKFGQGGDTEAFF. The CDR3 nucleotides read TGTGCCAAATTCGGACAGGGCGGGGACACTGAAGCTTTCTTT.

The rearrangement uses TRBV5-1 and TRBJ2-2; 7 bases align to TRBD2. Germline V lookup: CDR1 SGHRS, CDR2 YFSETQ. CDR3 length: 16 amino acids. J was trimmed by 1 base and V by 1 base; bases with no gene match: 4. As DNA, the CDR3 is TGCGCCAGCAGCTTGTTGACTAGCAGGAACACCGGGGAGCTGTTTTTT. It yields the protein CASSLLTSRNTGELFF.

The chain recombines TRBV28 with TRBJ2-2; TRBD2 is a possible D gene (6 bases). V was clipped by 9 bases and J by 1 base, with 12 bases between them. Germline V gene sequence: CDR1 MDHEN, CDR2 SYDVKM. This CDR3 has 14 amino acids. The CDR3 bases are TGTGCCAGTATCGGGGGTTTGAACACCGGGGAGCTGTTTTTT. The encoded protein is CASIGGLNTGELFF.

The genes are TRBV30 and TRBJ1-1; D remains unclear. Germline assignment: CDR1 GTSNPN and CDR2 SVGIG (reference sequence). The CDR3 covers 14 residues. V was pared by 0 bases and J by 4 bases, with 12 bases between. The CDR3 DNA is TGTGCCTGGAGTGTATCTGGGAGAATCACTGAAGCTTTCTTT. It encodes CAWSVSGRITEAFF.

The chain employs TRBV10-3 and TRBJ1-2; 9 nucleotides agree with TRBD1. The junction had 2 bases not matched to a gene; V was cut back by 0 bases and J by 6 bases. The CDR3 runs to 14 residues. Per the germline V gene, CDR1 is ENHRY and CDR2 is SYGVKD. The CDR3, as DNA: TGTGCCATCAGTGAGTCGGGGACAGGGAATGGCTACACCTTC. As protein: CAISESGTGNGYTF.

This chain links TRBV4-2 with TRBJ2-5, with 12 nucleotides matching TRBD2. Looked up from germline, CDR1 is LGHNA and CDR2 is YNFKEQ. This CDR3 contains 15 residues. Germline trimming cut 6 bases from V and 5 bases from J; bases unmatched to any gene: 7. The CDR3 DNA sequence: TGTGCCAGCAGACTGACTAGCGGGAGTGGTGAGACCCAGTACTTC. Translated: CASRLTSGSGETQYF.

Here the CDR3 DNA reads TGTGCCAGCAGCCAACAGGGCGATCAGCCCCAGCATTTT. As protein: CASSQQGDQPQHF. The V and J genes are TRBV9 and TRBJ1-5, with D maybe TRBD1 (6 bases). The CDR3 loop spans 13 amino acids. Germline loops: CDR1 SGDLS, CDR2 YYNGEE. The germline V and J ends were trimmed by 4 bases and 5 bases, with 10 bases remaining between them.

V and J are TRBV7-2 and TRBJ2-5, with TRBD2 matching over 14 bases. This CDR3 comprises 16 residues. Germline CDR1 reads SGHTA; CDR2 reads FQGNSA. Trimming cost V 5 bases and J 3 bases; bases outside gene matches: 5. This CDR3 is CASSTRLAGGEETQYF. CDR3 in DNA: TGTGCCAGCAGCACCCGACTAGCGGGAGGGGAAGAGACCCAGTACTTC.

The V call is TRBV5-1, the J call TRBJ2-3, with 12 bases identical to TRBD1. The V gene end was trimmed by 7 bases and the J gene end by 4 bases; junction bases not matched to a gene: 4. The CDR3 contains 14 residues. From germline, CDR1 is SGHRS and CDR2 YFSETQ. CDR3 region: CASPGTGGSDTQYF. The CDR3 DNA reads TGCGCCAGCCCCGGGACAGGGGGCTCAGATACGCAGTATTTT.

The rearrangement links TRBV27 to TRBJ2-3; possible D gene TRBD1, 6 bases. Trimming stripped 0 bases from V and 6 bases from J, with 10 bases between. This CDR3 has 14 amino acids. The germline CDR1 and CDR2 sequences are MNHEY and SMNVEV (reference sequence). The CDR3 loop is CASSLSSRGDTQYF. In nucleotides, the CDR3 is TGTGCCAGCAGTTTATCAAGCAGGGGCGATACGCAGTATTTT.

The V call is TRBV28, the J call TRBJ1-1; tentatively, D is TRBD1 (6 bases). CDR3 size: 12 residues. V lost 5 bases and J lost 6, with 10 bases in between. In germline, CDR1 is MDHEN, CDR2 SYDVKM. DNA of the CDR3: TGTGCCAGCAGTATACAGGGCGCTGAAGCTTTCTTT. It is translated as CASSIQGAEAFF. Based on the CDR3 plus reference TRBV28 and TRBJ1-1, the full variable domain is DVKVTQSSRYLVKRTGEKVFLECVQDMDHENMFWYRQDPGLGLRLIYFSYDVKMKEKGDIPEGYSVSREKKERFSLILESASTNQTSMYLCASSIQGAEAFFGQGTRLTVV.